This T cell receptor (beta chain) was retrieved from a study of regulatory and conventional T cells in RAG deficiency. General observations from the study: Shannon entropy was markedly lower and Simpson indices higher in RAG-deficient patients than control T-cell subsets. These Omenn syndrome Treg sorts may hold peripherally activated cells instead.

Genomic DNA came from blood regulatory T cells gated CD4+ CD25-high CD127-low. Data came from immunoSEQ multiplex PCR; TCRdb stores just in-frame clones and leaves some out. The sample lists 12,000 or so clones; approximately 93% were seen once. Trimming cost V 0 bases and J 4 bases; bases outside gene matches: 6. The length of the CDR3 is 17 residues. CDR1 SGDLS and CDR2 YYNGEE come from the germline V gene. About this clone: What it binds is not known.

The data also belong to a second study, concerning regulatory T cells. From that report: Amplification used 52 TRBV primers and 13 TRBJ primers.

The sample was CD127- CD25+ CD4+ Tregs sorted from blood. The V gene is TRBV9, the J gene TRBJ1-6; 8 nucleotides line up with TRBD1. This TCR came from a human donor in good health. The CDR3 is CASSVASGGGYNSPLHF. The CDR3 DNA is TGTGCCAGCAGCGTAGCCTCAGGGGGCGGATATAATTCACCCCTCCACTTT.